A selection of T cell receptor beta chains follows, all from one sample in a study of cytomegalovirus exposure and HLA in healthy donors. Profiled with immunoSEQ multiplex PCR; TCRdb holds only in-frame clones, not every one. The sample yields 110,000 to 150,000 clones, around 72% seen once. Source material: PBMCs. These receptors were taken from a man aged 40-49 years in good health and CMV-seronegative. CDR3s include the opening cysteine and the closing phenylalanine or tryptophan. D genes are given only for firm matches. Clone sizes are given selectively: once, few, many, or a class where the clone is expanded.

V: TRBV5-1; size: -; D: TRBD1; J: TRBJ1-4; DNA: TGCGCCAGCAGCTGGGGACAGGGGGCTTTGGAAAAACTGTTTTTT; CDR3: CASSWGQGALEKLFF
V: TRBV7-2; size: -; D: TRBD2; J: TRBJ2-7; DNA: TGTGCCAGCAGCTTAGTGGGAGGGAACGAGCAGTACTTC; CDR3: CASSLVGGNEQYF
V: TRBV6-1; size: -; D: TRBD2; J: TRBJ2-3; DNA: TGTGCCAGCAGTCCCGGGACTAGCGGCACAGATACGCAGTATTTT; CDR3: CASSPGTSGTDTQYF
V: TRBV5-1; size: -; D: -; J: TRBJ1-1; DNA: TGCGCCAGCAGCTTGTTTCGGGGGAACACTGAAGCTTTCTTT; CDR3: CASSLFRGNTEAFF
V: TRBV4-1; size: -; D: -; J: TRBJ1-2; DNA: TGCGCCAGCAGCCAAGAAGGGGGTTGGGGCTATGGCTACACCTTC; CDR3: CASSQEGGWGYGYTF
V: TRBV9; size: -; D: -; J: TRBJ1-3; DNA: TGTGCCAGCAGCCCGACTACCTCTGGAAACACCATATATTTT; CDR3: CASSPTTSGNTIYF
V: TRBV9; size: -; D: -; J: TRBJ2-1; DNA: TGTGCCAGCAGCTCAGCTAGCAGCGAGCAGTTCTTC; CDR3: CASSSASSEQFF
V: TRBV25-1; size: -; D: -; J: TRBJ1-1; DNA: TGTGCCAGCACCACGACCGGGGGGAGGAGAGCTTTCTTT; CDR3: CASTTTGGRRAFF
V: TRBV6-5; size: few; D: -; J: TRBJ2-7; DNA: TGTGCCAGCGGGTTTAGTGTCGACACATCCGAGCAGTACTTC; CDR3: CASGFSVDTSEQYF
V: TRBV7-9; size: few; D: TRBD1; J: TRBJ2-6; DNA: TGTGCCAGCAGCTTTTCGGGACAGGGAAACTCTGGGGCCAACGTCCTGACTTTC; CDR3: CASSFSGQGNSGANVLTF
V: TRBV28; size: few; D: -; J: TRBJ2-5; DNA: TGTGCCAGCAGTCCTTCGTTTGGGGCCCACCAAGAGACCCAGTACTTC; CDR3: CASSPSFGAHQETQYF
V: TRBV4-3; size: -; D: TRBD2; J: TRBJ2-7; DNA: TGCGCCAGCAGCCAATCTCTACTAGCGGGTCTGGGCGAGCAGTACTTC; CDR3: CASSQSLLAGLGEQYF
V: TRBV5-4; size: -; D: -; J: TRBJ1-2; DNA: TGTGCCAGCAGTACAGGGTGGAATGGCTACACCTTC; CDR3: CASSTGWNGYTF
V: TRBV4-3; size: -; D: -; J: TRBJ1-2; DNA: TGCGCCAGCAGCCAGTGCCGGGACACGAACTATGGCTACACCTTC; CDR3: CASSQCRDTNYGYTF
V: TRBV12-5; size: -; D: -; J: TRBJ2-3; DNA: TGTGCTAGTGGTGCCGGGGGTATAGATACGCAGTATTTT; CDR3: CASGAGGIDTQYF
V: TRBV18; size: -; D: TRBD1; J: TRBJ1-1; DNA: TGTGCCAGCTCACCCGGGACAGGGGGCGAAGGGAACACTGAAGCTTTCTTT; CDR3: CASSPGTGGEGNTEAFF
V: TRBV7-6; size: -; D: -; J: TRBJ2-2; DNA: TGTGCCAGCAGCTTAGGAGGGGACTCAACCGGGGAGCTGTTTTTT; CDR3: CASSLGGDSTGELFF
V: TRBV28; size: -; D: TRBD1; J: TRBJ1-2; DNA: TGTGCCAGCAGTCGGGACAGCTATGGCTACACCTTC; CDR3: CASSRDSYGYTF
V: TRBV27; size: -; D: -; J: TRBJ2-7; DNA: TGTGCCAGCAGTTTACTAGGACAGACCTACGAGCAGTACTTC; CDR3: CASSLLGQTYEQYF
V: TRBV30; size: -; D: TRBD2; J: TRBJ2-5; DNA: TGTGCCTGGAGTCGCCTAGCGGGAGGGTGGGAGCAGTACTTC; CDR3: CAWSRLAGGWEQYF
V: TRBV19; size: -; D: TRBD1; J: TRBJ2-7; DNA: TGTGCCAGTAGTTCGAGACAGGGACCCTCTCAGGAGCAGTACTTC; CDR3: CASSSRQGPSQEQYF
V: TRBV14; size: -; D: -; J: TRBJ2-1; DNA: TGTGCCAGCAGCCAAGAGTTTCGTGGGGCTGACAATGAGCAGTTCTTC; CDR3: CASSQEFRGADNEQFF
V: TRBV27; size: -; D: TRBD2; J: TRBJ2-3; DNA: TGTGCCAGCAGTACGGGACTAGCGGGAGGATGGCCCTTCACAGATACGCAGTATTTT; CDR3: CASSTGLAGGWPFTDTQYF
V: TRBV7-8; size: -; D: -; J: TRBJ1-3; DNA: TGTGCCAGCAGCTTGAGGTTTTCCGGAAACACCATATATTTT; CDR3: CASSLRFSGNTIYF
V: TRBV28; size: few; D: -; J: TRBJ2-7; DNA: TGTGCCAGCAGTTTTTACTGGCGGGAAGTCGGATCGAACGAGCAGTACTTC; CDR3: CASSFYWREVGSNEQYF
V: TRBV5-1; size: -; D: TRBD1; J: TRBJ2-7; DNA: TGCGCCAGCAAAGAGTCGGCAGGGGGACACGAGCAGTACTTC; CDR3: CASKESAGGHEQYF
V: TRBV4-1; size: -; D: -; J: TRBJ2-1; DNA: TGCGCCAGCAGCCAGGGAGGGGGGCCAAGCTCCTACAATGAGCAGTTCTTC; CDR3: CASSQGGGPSSYNEQFF
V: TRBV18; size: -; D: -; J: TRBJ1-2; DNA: TGTGCCAGCTCCCTGGAGACAGGTAGATATGGCTACACCTTC; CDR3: CASSLETGRYGYTF
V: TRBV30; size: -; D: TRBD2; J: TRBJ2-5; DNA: TGTGCCTGGAGCACCCCGGGACTAGCGGACTTCCAAGAGACCCAGTACTTC; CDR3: CAWSTPGLADFQETQYF
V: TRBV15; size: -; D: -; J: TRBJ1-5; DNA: TGTGCCACCAGCAGACACTATAGCAATCAGCCCCAGCATTTT; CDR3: CATSRHYSNQPQHF
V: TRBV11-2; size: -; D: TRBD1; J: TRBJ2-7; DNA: TGTGCCAGCAGCTTAGGGGACAGGGATCGAGGCCACGAGCAGTACTTC; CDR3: CASSLGDRDRGHEQYF
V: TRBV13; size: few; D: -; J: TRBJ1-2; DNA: TGTGCCAGCAGCTTAGGAGCGGCCTATGGCTACACCTTC; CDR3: CASSLGAAYGYTF
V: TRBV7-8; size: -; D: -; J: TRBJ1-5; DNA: TGTGCCAGCAGCTTAGCCGGCGGACAGCCCCAGCATTTT; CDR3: CASSLAGGQPQHF
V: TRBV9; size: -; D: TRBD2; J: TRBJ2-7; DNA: TGTGCCAGCAGCACAAGTTCCTCGGGACTAGCGGGGCCTTCCTACGAGCAGTACTTC; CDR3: CASSTSSSGLAGPSYEQYF
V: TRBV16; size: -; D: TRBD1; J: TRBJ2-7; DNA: TGTGCCAGCAGCCCCCGACAGGGCAGCTCCTACGAGCAGTACTTC; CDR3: CASSPRQGSSYEQYF
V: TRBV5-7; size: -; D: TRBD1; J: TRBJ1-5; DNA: TGTGCCAGCAGCTTGCTGGGCACTCAGACGGACAGGGATAATCAGCCCCAGCATTTT; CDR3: CASSLLGTQTDRDNQPQHF
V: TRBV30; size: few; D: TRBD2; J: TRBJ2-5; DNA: TGTGCCTGGAGTGGGACAAGCCCTAGCGGGAAAGGGGAGACCCAGTACTTC; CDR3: CAWSGTSPSGKGETQYF